The rows below give T cell receptor beta chains drawn from one sample of a study of cytomegalovirus exposure and HLA in healthy donors. Clones were sequenced by immunoSEQ multiplex PCR, and TCRdb holds only the in-frame ones, with some missing. The table lists around 57,000 clones, around 90% of them singletons, with more than 1.3% in the top ten. The sequencing sample was made of PBMCs. The source of these receptors is a young man in good health and CMV-seropositive. Each CDR3 is given with its conserved first and last residue. D genes are given only for firm matches. Expanded clones get a size class; other rows say once, few or many, or leave the size out.

J: TRBJ1-1; size: NA; V: TRBV10-2; D: NA; DNA: TGCGCCAGCAGGGCGGGGAACACTGAAGCTTTCTTT; CDR3: CASRAGNTEAFF
J: TRBJ1-2; size: NA; V: TRBV4-1; D: TRBD1; DNA: TGCGCCAGCAGCCACCCCGGGACAGCCACCAACTATGGCTACACCTTC; CDR3: CASSHPGTATNYGYTF
J: TRBJ1-1; size: NA; V: TRBV7-2; D: NA; DNA: TGTGCCAGCAGCTTAGACAGGGCGAACACTGAAGCTTTCTTT; CDR3: CASSLDRANTEAFF
J: TRBJ1-2; size: once; V: TRBV2; D: TRBD1; DNA: TGTGCCAGCAGAGGAAACAGGGGGGGAGGCTACACCTTC; CDR3: CASRGNRGGGYTF
J: TRBJ1-5; size: NA; V: TRBV28; D: NA; DNA: TGTGCCAGCAGTTTTTTGTCAGATAGCAATCAGCCCCAGCATTTT; CDR3: CASSFLSDSNQPQHF
J: TRBJ2-7; size: NA; V: TRBV30; D: NA; DNA: TGTGCCTGGAGTCCCAGGGGGGTTATGGGATACGAGCAGTACTTC; CDR3: CAWSPRGVMGYEQYF
J: TRBJ1-4; size: NA; V: TRBV6-1; D: TRBD1; DNA: TGTGCCAGCAGTGAGGCACCGGGACAGGGGTATGAAAAACTGTTTTTT; CDR3: CASSEAPGQGYEKLFF
J: TRBJ2-3; size: NA; V: TRBV4-3; D: TRBD2; DNA: TGCGCCAGCAGCCAAGCGGGAGGGCAAGATACGCAGTATTTT; CDR3: CASSQAGGQDTQYF
J: TRBJ2-1; size: NA; V: TRBV4-1; D: NA; DNA: TGCGCCAGCAGCCAACACAGGGATAGGAATGAGCAGTTCTTC; CDR3: CASSQHRDRNEQFF
J: TRBJ2-7; size: NA; V: TRBV18; D: NA; DNA: TGTGCCAGCTCACCTACCGGGCCAGGGGACTCCTACGAGCAGTACTTC; CDR3: CASSPTGPGDSYEQYF
J: TRBJ2-7; size: NA; V: TRBV25-1; D: TRBD2; DNA: TGTGCCAGCAGTGAGTTGGGACTAGCGGGAAGTAGGTCCTACGAGCAGTACTTC; CDR3: CASSELGLAGSRSYEQYF
J: TRBJ2-5; size: NA; V: TRBV18; D: NA; DNA: TGTGCCAGCTCACCTTCATCTCCGGGGGGCGAAGAGACCCAGTACTTC; CDR3: CASSPSSPGGEETQYF
J: TRBJ2-7; size: NA; V: TRBV4-1; D: TRBD2; DNA: TGCGCCAGCAGCCAAGATCCCCTAGCGGGAGGGCTGGATGGCGAGCAGTACTTC; CDR3: CASSQDPLAGGLDGEQYF
J: TRBJ1-4; size: NA; V: TRBV18; D: TRBD1; DNA: TGTGCCAGCTCACCACCCGGACAGGCTAATGAAAAACTGTTTTTT; CDR3: CASSPPGQANEKLFF
J: TRBJ1-2; size: NA; V: TRBV19; D: NA; DNA: TGTGCCAGTAGTCTTGGGGCACAATGGGCCTTGGGTGGCTACACCTTC; CDR3: CASSLGAQWALGGYTF
J: TRBJ1-3; size: NA; V: TRBV18; D: NA; DNA: TGTGCCAGCTCACCGGGCAGCTCTGGAAACACCATATATTTT; CDR3: CASSPGSSGNTIYF
J: TRBJ2-4; size: NA; V: TRBV29-1; D: NA; DNA: TGCAGCGTTCGGGACTCAGATCTACTAGCCAAAAACATTCAGTACTTC; CDR3: CSVRDSDLLAKNIQYF
J: TRBJ1-2; size: NA; V: TRBV29-1; D: NA; DNA: TGCAGCGTTGAAGATCCGACTAGAGGCTATGGCTACACCTTC; CDR3: CSVEDPTRGYGYTF
J: TRBJ2-1; size: once; V: TRBV21-1; D: NA; DNA: TGTGCCAGCAACGGACTAGCGGGACGCCAAAGCTCCTACAATGAGCAGTTCTTC; CDR3: CASNGLAGRQSSYNEQFF
J: TRBJ2-7; size: NA; V: TRBV27; D: TRBD1; DNA: TGTGCCAGCAGTCCCCACTTTACAGGGGACGAGCAGTACTTC; CDR3: CASSPHFTGDEQYF
J: TRBJ2-7; size: NA; V: TRBV5-1; D: TRBD1; DNA: TGCGCCAGCAGCTTGTATGCAGGGACAGGTGCCTACGAGCAGTACTTC; CDR3: CASSLYAGTGAYEQYF
J: TRBJ1-2; size: NA; V: TRBV7-2; D: NA; DNA: TGTGCCAGCAGTCGGGGGGGAGGCTATGGCTACACCTTC; CDR3: CASSRGGGYGYTF
J: TRBJ2-7; size: NA; V: TRBV7-9; D: TRBD2; DNA: TGTGCCAGCAGCTTAGCAAAGACTAGCGGTACCTACGAGCAGTACTTC; CDR3: CASSLAKTSGTYEQYF
J: TRBJ1-1; size: NA; V: TRBV19; D: NA; DNA: TGTGCCAGTAGTTATCACACTGAAGCTTTCTTT; CDR3: CASSYHTEAFF
J: TRBJ1-1; size: NA; V: TRBV7-6; D: TRBD1; DNA: TGTGCCAGCAGCTTAGACCCGGGACAGGGTTATTTGAACACTGAAGCTTTCTTT; CDR3: CASSLDPGQGYLNTEAFF
J: TRBJ2-7; size: NA; V: TRBV19; D: NA; DNA: TGTGCCAGTCGTGATCCGGGGTCCTACGAGCAGTACTTC; CDR3: CASRDPGSYEQYF
J: TRBJ2-2; size: NA; V: TRBV7-9; D: NA; DNA: TGTGCCAGCAGCTTAGGCGTCAACACCGGGGAGCTGTTTTTT; CDR3: CASSLGVNTGELFF
J: TRBJ1-5; size: NA; V: TRBV7-9; D: NA; DNA: TGTGCCAGCAGCTTAGGGGGGCCGAATCAGCCCCAGCATTTT; CDR3: CASSLGGPNQPQHF
J: TRBJ2-7; size: few; V: TRBV11-2; D: TRBD2; DNA: TGTGCCAGCAGCTTTAGCGGGAGCGAGCAGTACTTC; CDR3: CASSFSGSEQYF
J: TRBJ1-1; size: NA; V: TRBV9; D: NA; DNA: TGTGCCAGCAGCGTAGCTCCGAACACTGAAGCTTTCTTT; CDR3: CASSVAPNTEAFF
J: TRBJ2-7; size: NA; V: TRBV27; D: TRBD2; DNA: TGTGCCAGCAGCCTCCTTCTAGCGGGAGGTCGTTACGAGCAGTACTTC; CDR3: CASSLLLAGGRYEQYF
J: TRBJ1-1; size: NA; V: TRBV9; D: NA; DNA: TGTGCCAGCAGCGCAACAGGGCATGAAGCTTTCTTT; CDR3: CASSATGHEAFF
J: TRBJ1-1; size: NA; V: TRBV10-3; D: TRBD1; DNA: TGTGCCACCAGGGGGGCGCTCACTGAAGCTTTCTTT; CDR3: CATRGALTEAFF
J: TRBJ2-2; size: NA; V: TRBV6-1; D: TRBD2; DNA: TGTGCCAGCAAACTAGCGGTAAACACCGGGGAGCTGTTTTTT; CDR3: CASKLAVNTGELFF
J: TRBJ2-1; size: NA; V: TRBV19; D: TRBD2; DNA: TGTGCCAGTAGTGCGGGAGGGCCCCACAATGAGCAGTTCTTC; CDR3: CASSAGGPHNEQFF
J: TRBJ1-1; size: few; V: TRBV5-6; D: NA; DNA: TGTGCCAGCAGCTTGAAGGGGACTTGGGAAGCTTTCTTT; CDR3: CASSLKGTWEAFF
J: TRBJ2-1; size: NA; V: TRBV5-6; D: NA; DNA: TGTGCCAGCAGCTTGGCCGGGTCAGGGATTTACAATGAGCAGTTCTTC; CDR3: CASSLAGSGIYNEQFF
J: TRBJ2-5; size: NA; V: TRBV5-1; D: NA; DNA: TGCGCCAGCAGCTTGGAATGGGGACTCAAAGAGACCCAGTACTTC; CDR3: CASSLEWGLKETQYF
J: TRBJ1-1; size: NA; V: TRBV13; D: NA; DNA: TGTGCCAGCAGCTTATTAATAGGGGAAGAAACTGAAGCTTTCTTT; CDR3: CASSLLIGEETEAFF
J: TRBJ2-5; size: NA; V: TRBV7-7; D: NA; DNA: TGTGCTAGCAGCCCTCTAGCGACCTCAGAGACCCAGTACTTC; CDR3: CASSPLATSETQYF
J: TRBJ2-5; size: NA; V: TRBV29-1; D: TRBD2; DNA: TGCAGCGTTGAAGATGGGGGGGAGGCCCGGGGAGAGACCCAGTACTTC; CDR3: CSVEDGGEARGETQYF
J: TRBJ2-5; size: once; V: TRBV2; D: NA; DNA: TGTGCCACTCCCTCCCCACGTCGGCGGCAAGAGACCCAGTACTTC; CDR3: CATPSPRRRQETQYF
J: TRBJ2-1; size: NA; V: TRBV27; D: TRBD2; DNA: TGTGCCAGCAGTTCTAGCGGGAGGGCCCCTTGGGATGAGCAGTTCTTC; CDR3: CASSSSGRAPWDEQFF
J: TRBJ1-5; size: NA; V: TRBV6-5; D: NA; DNA: TGTGCCAGCAGTTACTCCGGGGGTCGAGGCAATCAGCCCCAGCATTTT; CDR3: CASSYSGGRGNQPQHF
J: TRBJ2-3; size: NA; V: TRBV30; D: NA; DNA: TGTGCCTGGAGTCCAGACTCAGAGGGTACGCAGTATTTT; CDR3: CAWSPDSEGTQYF
J: TRBJ2-1; size: NA; V: TRBV20-1; D: NA; DNA: TGCAGTGTAGGGGTCAATGAGCAGTTCTTC; CDR3: CSVGVNEQFF
J: TRBJ2-5; size: NA; V: TRBV9; D: NA; DNA: TGTGCCAGCAGCGTAGGGGGGGGACAACAAGAGACCCAGTACTTC; CDR3: CASSVGGGQQETQYF
J: TRBJ2-1; size: NA; V: TRBV27; D: TRBD1; DNA: TGTGCCAGCATCAGGACAGGGGGCTCCTACAATGAGCAGTTCTTC; CDR3: CASIRTGGSYNEQFF
J: TRBJ1-4; size: NA; V: TRBV2; D: TRBD1; DNA: TGTGCCAGCGACCGACAGGGGGCGTATGAAAAACTGTTTTTT; CDR3: CASDRQGAYEKLFF
J: TRBJ2-2; size: few; V: TRBV5-4; D: TRBD1; DNA: TGTGCCAGCAGCTCGGCAGGGGGAAATCCGGAGGAGCTGTTTTTT; CDR3: CASSSAGGNPEELFF
J: TRBJ2-3; size: NA; V: TRBV5-1; D: TRBD1; DNA: TGCGCCAGCAGTTTCGGGACAGATTCTACGCAGTATTTT; CDR3: CASSFGTDSTQYF
J: TRBJ1-5; size: NA; V: TRBV7-2; D: NA; DNA: TGTGCCAGCAGCTTAGTAGCGAATCAGCCCCAGCATTTT; CDR3: CASSLVANQPQHF